Below, 13 T cell receptor beta chains from the same sample are listed, as sequenced in a study of blood T cell repertoires in COVID-19 (dated by TCRdb to the early 2020s). Libraries came from the immunoSEQ multiplex PCR assay. TCRdb holds this immuneACCESS table with in-frame rearrangements only. Some clones are missing; in checked studies, unresolved V genes explain under half, and the rest has no known cause. The sample table shows 150,000 to 200,000 clones, and more than 75% are seen once. 2% to 2.5% of the sample comes from the top ten. The sample taken for sequencing was peripheral blood. The receptors derive from a man over 45 who had recovered from COVID-19.

The chain combines TRBV7-2 with TRBJ2-1; 11 bases are shared with TRBD2. Germline V gives CDR1 SGHTA, CDR2 FQGNSA. The V segment lost 5 bases and the J segment 12 bases; nucleotides outside the gene matches: 6. CDR3 length: 13 amino acids. CDR3 in DNA: TGTGCCAGCAGCCCTCAGACTAGCGGGGTGCAGTTCTTC. It specifies CASSPQTSGVQFF. Complete variable domain (other parts from reference TRBV7-2 and TRBJ2-1): GAGVSQSPSNKVTEKGKDVELRCDPISGHTALYWYRQSLGQGLEFLIYFQGNSAPDKSGLPSDRFSAERTGGSVSTLTIQRTQQEDSAVYLCASSPQTSGVQFFGPGTRLTVL.

The J gene is TRBJ1-2, the V gene TRBV7-2; D might be TRBD1 (5 bases). The CDR3 runs to 14 residues. In germline, CDR1 is SGHTA, CDR2 FQGNSA. V lost 1 base and J lost 4, with 10 bases in between. This CDR3 reads CASSLERGTYGYTF. DNA of the CDR3: TGTGCCAGCAGCTTAGAGCGGGGGACCTATGGCTACACCTTC.

The V and J genes are TRBV5-1 and TRBJ2-7, with D perhaps TRBD2 (5 bases). The V and J ends lost 0 bases and 3 bases respectively, with 19 bases between them. This CDR3 has 17 amino acids. Germline V gene lookup returns CDR1 SGHRS and CDR2 YFSETQ. The CDR3 nucleotides read TGCGCCAGCAGCTTGGACAGCGGCCGACCTCTCCGCTACGAGCAGTACTTC. Residues: CASSLDSGRPLRYEQYF. The full variable domain, completed using reference TRBV5-1 and TRBJ2-7, is KAGVTQTPRYLIKTRGQQVTLSCSPISGHRSVSWYQQTPGQGLQFLFEYFSETQRNKGNFPGRFSGRQFSNSRSEMNVSTLELGDSALYLCASSLDSGRPLRYEQYFGPGTRLTVT.

This chain joins TRBV6-5 and TRBJ1-4; 11 bases align to TRBD1. CDR3 length: 16 amino acids. Germline V gene lookup returns CDR1 MNHEY and CDR2 SVGAGI. The J segment lost 7 bases and the V segment lost 4 bases, leaving 8 bases of the junction unmatched. The DNA of the CDR3 is TGTGCCAGCAGTTGGCGGACAGGGGGCCTAGGTGAAAAACTGTTTTTT. The encoded protein is CASSWRTGGLGEKLFF.

The V and J genes are TRBV7-2 and TRBJ1-4, with unresolved D. The V gene lost 5 bases and the J gene lost 5 bases, with 15 bases spanning the gap. CDR3 length equals 15 residues. Germline V gives CDR1 SGHTA, CDR2 FQGNSA. CDR3 nucleotide sequence: TGTGCCAGCAGCGCTTCCCGCGGGCCCAATGAAAAACTGTTTTTT. Translation: CASSASRGPNEKLFF.

This chain links TRBV6-6 with TRBJ2-5, with 8 bases that match TRBD1. Germline lookup yields CDR1 MNHNY and CDR2 SVGAGI (reference sequence). The CDR3 covers 14 residues. V lost 0 bases to trimming and J lost 5 bases; unmatched junction nucleotides: 2. This CDR3 is CASSYSQGAETQYF. In DNA, the CDR3 is TGTGCCAGCAGTTACTCGCAGGGGGCCGAGACCCAGTACTTC.

V and J are TRBV5-6 and TRBJ1-5, with a possible D match to TRBD1 (5 bases). The CDR3 runs to 15 residues. Germline CDR1 SGHDT, CDR2 YYEEEE. Trimming cost V 2 bases and J 4 bases, with 13 bases left between them. The CDR3: CASSLQGTPNQPQHF. CDR3 nucleotides: TGTGCCAGCAGCTTACAAGGGACTCCGAATCAGCCCCAGCATTTT.

The V call is TRBV28, the J call TRBJ1-5, with 7 bases aligning to TRBD1. Germline V gives CDR1 MDHEN, CDR2 SYDVKM. CDR3 length: 15 residues. V lost 6 bases to trimming and J lost 5 bases; unmatched junction nucleotides: 10. The CDR3 region has the DNA TGTGCCAGCAGCCGCGGACAGGTGGGCGATCAGCCCCAGCATTTT. This translates into CASSRGQVGDQPQHF.

The chain recombines TRBV27 with TRBJ2-3, with D tentatively TRBD1 (6 bases). The V gene's germline CDR1 is MNHEY and CDR2 SMNVEV (reference sequence). V was trimmed by 5 bases and J by 2 bases, leaving 26 bases between them. The CDR3 covers 19 residues. The CDR3 nucleotides read TGTGCCAGCAGTCCTCTCTCAGGGGTCCTAAAGGGGGACACAGATACGCAGTATTTT. It translates to CASSPLSGVLKGDTDTQYF.

The chain is built from TRBV3-1 (or the pseudogene TRBV3-2) and TRBJ2-5; 10 bases are a match to TRBD1. V lost 4 bases and J lost 4; bases outside the gene matches: 3. The CDR3 extends over 14 amino acids. Germline-derived CDR1 and CDR2 are LGHDT and YNNKEL (reference sequence). The CDR3 here is CASSPWTGGETQYF. CDR3 in DNA: TGTGCCAGCAGCCCCTGGACAGGGGGAGAGACCCAGTACTTC.

The chain joins TRBV6-1 to TRBJ2-6, with D perhaps TRBD1 (5 bases). In germline, CDR1 is MNHNS, CDR2 SASEGT. V was trimmed by 4 bases and J by 0 bases, leaving 19 bases between them. The CDR3 totals 19 residues. CDR3 DNA sequence: TGTGCCAGCAGTGCAGGGCCTTGGACCCTTTCCTCTGGGGCCAACGTCCTGACTTTC. Protein sequence: CASSAGPWTLSSGANVLTF.

This chain connects TRBV19 to TRBJ2-7; D remains unclear. Germline CDR1 is LNHDA and CDR2 is SQIVND (reference sequence). The CDR3 extends over 13 amino acids. Trimming removed 1 base from V and 1 base from J, with 5 bases in between. The CDR3 is CASSIVYSYEQYF. The CDR3 DNA follows: TGTGCCAGTAGTATAGTCTATTCCTACGAGCAGTACTTC. Looking up the rest from reference TRBV19 and TRBJ2-7 gives the full variable domain: DGGITQSPKYLFRKEGQNVTLSCEQNLNHDAMYWYRQDPGQGLRLIYYSQIVNDFQKGDIAEGYSVSREKKESFPLTVTSAQKNPTAFYLCASSIVYSYEQYFGPGTRLTVT.

The rearrangement joins TRBV10-1 to TRBJ2-7; D possibly corresponds to TRBD1 (6 bases). CDR1 is WNHNN, CDR2 SYGVQD, per germline (reference sequence). The CDR3 has 13 amino acids. Between the trimmed V and J ends, which lost 2 bases and 5 bases, there was a span of 10 bases. The chain's CDR3 is CASSETGTHEQYF. The CDR3 nucleotides read TGCGCCAGCAGTGAGACAGGGACCCACGAGCAGTACTTC.